The T cell receptor beta chain under discussion was sequenced for a study of shared clonotypes between healthy human individuals. Each cell subset's genomic DNA was divided evenly among several immunoSEQ plates. Method: immunoSEQ multiplex PCR; TCRdb's copy keeps in-frame clones and lacks some. Seen here are some 2.3 million clones, over 85% observed once, and the top ten hold under 0.45%. The sample was naive CD4+ T cells from PBMCs. Subset here: CD45RA+ positively selected. The clonotype comes from a man between 18 and 29 years old in good health. Some clones in this sample may be carry-over from other donors' samples.

CDR3 residues: CASSRKAGTGTNEQFF. Here the CDR3 DNA reads TGTGCCAGCAGCCGCAAGGCCGGGACAGGGACCAATGAGCAGTTCTTC. This sequence joins TRBV11-3 and TRBJ2-1; 9 bases are shared with TRBD1. V lost 5 bases and J lost 6; bases outside the gene matches: 11. The CDR3 runs 16 residues. Germline CDR1 and CDR2: SGHNT and YENEEA. Full variable domain (missing parts from reference TRBV11-3 and TRBJ2-1): EAGVVQSPRYKIIEKKQPVAFWCNPISGHNTLYWYLQNLGQGPELLIRYENEEAVDDSQLPKDRFSAERLKGVDSTLKIQPAELGDSAVYLCASSRKAGTGTNEQFFGPGTRLTVL.